This T cell receptor (beta chain) was captured in a study of T-cell memory formation after mild COVID-19. Concerning this clonotype: Its antigen is as yet unknown.

The CDR3 covers 14 residues. Deletions cut 8 bases from V and 2 bases from J, with 15 bases between. Per germline, CDR1 LGHDT and CDR2 YNNKEL (reference sequence). Study-level results: Prior to infection, memory already included some responding clones, suggesting cross-reactive memory joined. For contracting clones, CD4+ ones sat mainly in CM and EM, CD8+ in EMRA. Day 15 to 85 contracting clones showed balanced CD4/CD8; later expanders leaned CD4+.

TCRdb fed the 5' RACE reads into MiXCR, producing one record per CDR3 protein. The sample shows around 310,000 distinct CDR3 sequences, approximately 15% of them seen only once. Sequencing was carried out using PBMCs or a T cell subset sorted from them (not recorded which). This chain joins TRBV3-1 and TRBJ1-1; possibly TRBD1 for D (5 bases). The receptor comes from a man between 18 and 35 years old who had mild COVID-19 (a few samples of this study predate the infection). Cell type and time point are not known. DNA of the CDR3: TGTGCCAGCGCGAAGGGACCGGGTAACACTGAAGCTTTCTTT. It yields the protein CASAKGPGNTEAFF.